Following are 21 T cell receptor beta chains from one sample sequenced in a study of blood T cell repertoires in COVID-19. Here immunoSEQ multiplex PCR was the method, and the copy in TCRdb shows in-frame clones only, minus some. The sample has roughly 32,000 clones, just over 90% seen once. The sample comprised peripheral blood. These receptor sequences come from a man in his sixties with acute or convalescent COVID-19.

This chain connects TRBV7-3 to TRBJ2-1; possible D gene TRBD1, 7 bases. Deletions cut 6 bases from V and 3 bases from J, with 15 bases between. The CDR3 loop spans 15 amino acids. Germline V gene data show CDR1 as SGHTA and CDR2 as FQGTGA. CDR3 sequence (DNA): TGTGCCAGCAGGGCGGAGGGACAGATCTACAATGAGCAGTTCTTC. Its protein is CASRAEGQIYNEQFF.

The gene calls are TRBV6-2 or TRBV6-3 and TRBJ2-7, with D perhaps TRBD2 (6 bases). Trimming pared 6 bases from V and 9 bases from J, leaving 21 bases between. Germline V gene data show CDR1 as MNHEY and CDR2 as SVGEGT. The CDR3 is made up of 14 amino acids. This CDR3 reads CASSQGGNLRGQYF. For the CDR3, the DNA is TGTGCCAGCAGCCAGGGAGGTAATCTACGAGGGCAGTACTTC.

This chain links TRBV29-1 with TRBJ1-2; possibly TRBD1 for D (6 bases). The germline V and J ends were trimmed by 0 bases and 4 bases, with 12 bases remaining between them. Germline CDR1 and CDR2: SQVTM and ANQGSEA. CDR3 length: 14 residues. The CDR3 nucleotides are TGCAGCGTTGAAGATCCCACAGGGATCTATGGCTACACCTTC. It codes for CSVEDPTGIYGYTF.

This clone was found once. The chain combines TRBV6-6 with TRBJ2-2, with 13 positions matching TRBD2. Germline V gene sequence: CDR1 MNHNY, CDR2 SVGAGI (reference sequence). Trimming removed 5 bases from V and 6 bases from J; junction bases left unmatched: 9. The CDR3 totals 17 residues. The CDR3 sequence: CASSRTSGSGGPGELFF. The CDR3 nucleotides are TGTGCCAGCAGTCGGACTAGCGGGAGTGGGGGGCCCGGGGAGCTGTTTTTT.

J is TRBJ2-1 and V is TRBV27, with 16 bases that match TRBD2. The V segment lost 2 bases and the J segment 6 bases; nucleotides outside the gene matches: 16. Germline CDR1 MNHEY, CDR2 SMNVEV (reference sequence). The CDR3 totals 21 residues. Written as DNA, the CDR3 is TGTGCCAGCAGTTTAAGAGGGGGACTAGCGGGAGGGCCACTACATCGCAATGAGCAGTTCTTC. Encoded protein: CASSLRGGLAGGPLHRNEQFF.

The CDR3 region has the DNA TGTGCCAGCAGCCCCACGATGACACCCAGTAGCGGCTATGGCTACACCTTC. It specifies CASSPTMTPSSGYGYTF. The chain links TRBV3-1 (or the pseudogene TRBV3-2) to TRBJ1-2; no clear D gene. The CDR3 length is 17 residues. The germline CDR1 and CDR2 sequences are LGHDT and YNNKEL (reference sequence). V lost 4 bases and J lost 4, with 22 bases in between.

The rearrangement joins TRBV6-2 or TRBV6-3 to TRBJ1-1, with D tentatively TRBD1 (5 bases). Germline CDR1 MNHEY, CDR2 SVGEGT. The CDR3 sequence is 12 residues long. Trimming pared 2 bases from V and 7 bases from J, leaving 8 bases between. CDR3 amino acids: CASSYGGLEAFF. CDR3 DNA: TGTGCCAGCAGTTACGGGGGACTTGAAGCTTTCTTT.

The chain carries TRBV11-3 and TRBJ2-7; TRBD1 is a possible D gene (5 bases). Germline values: CDR1 SGHNT, CDR2 YENEEA. V was clipped by 1 base and J by 2 bases, with 18 bases between them. The CDR3 covers 17 residues. This CDR3 reads CASSLGVGVQPTYEQYF. The CDR3 coding sequence is TGTGCCAGCAGCTTAGGAGTAGGGGTCCAACCAACCTACGAGCAGTACTTC.

This chain joins TRBV29-1 and TRBJ1-2; 10 bases map to TRBD1. V dropped 8 bases and J dropped 6; count of bases not matched to a gene: 6. The germline gives CDR1 SQVTM, CDR2 ANQGSEA. The CDR3 loop spans 12 amino acids. CDR3 sequence (DNA): TGCAGCACGACGACAGGGGGCCATGGCTACACCTTC. It codes for CSTTTGGHGYTF.

The chain carries TRBV6-5 and TRBJ2-1, with 14 bases matching TRBD2. This CDR3 contains 14 residues. Germline CDR1 is MNHEY and CDR2 is SVGAGI. The V gene end was trimmed by 4 bases and the J gene end by 13 bases; junction bases not matched to a gene: 6. This chain's CDR3 is CASSSGTSGSIQFF. The CDR3 DNA is TGTGCCAGCAGTTCCGGGACTAGCGGGAGTATCCAGTTCTTC.

This chain links TRBV11-3 with TRBJ2-5; 10 positions match TRBD1. Germline trimming cut 1 base from V and 2 bases from J; bases unmatched to any gene: 4. Germline V gene sequence: CDR1 SGHNT, CDR2 YENEEA. CDR3 length equals 16 residues. The CDR3: CASSLGDRGLQETQYF. For the CDR3, the DNA is TGTGCCAGCAGCTTAGGGGACAGGGGCCTTCAAGAGACCCAGTACTTC.

This sequence joins TRBV6-2 or TRBV6-3 and TRBJ2-7; TRBD2 agrees at 10 bases. This CDR3 spans 12 amino acids. Germline-derived CDR1 and CDR2 are MNHEY and SVGEGT. J gave up 10 bases and V 5 bases, and 5 bases lay outside the gene matches. The CDR3 is CASSVLAGRQYF. The CDR3 region has the DNA TGTGCCAGCAGTGTACTAGCGGGGCGCCAGTACTTC.

The CDR3, as DNA: TGTGCCAGTAGTACCGGGACAGGGATTATCGGGGAGCTGTTTTTT. It translates to CASSTGTGIIGELFF. The V gene is TRBV19, the J gene TRBJ2-2; 9 bases match TRBD1. There are 15 residues in the CDR3. Germline-derived CDR1 and CDR2 are LNHDA and SQIVND (reference sequence). Losses at the gene ends were 4 bases for V and 7 bases for J; bases not matched to a gene: 7.

The CDR3: CASSTRTSGSGDEQFF. CDR3 DNA: TGTGCCAGCAGCACTCGGACTAGCGGGAGTGGGGATGAGCAGTTCTTC. This chain links TRBV7-8 with TRBJ2-1; 13 bases map to TRBD2. This CDR3 spans 16 amino acids. From germline, CDR1 is SGHVS and CDR2 FQNEAQ. Trimming at V came to 5 bases and at J to 8 bases, leaving 9 bases not matched to a gene.

The gene calls are TRBV21-1 and TRBJ2-7; the table's D call, TRBD2, was not checked against the DNA. TRBV21-1 is classified as a pseudogene. The CDR3 extends over 18 amino acids. In DNA, the CDR3 is TGTGCCAGCAGCAAAGCCATCAAACTAGCGGGAGGGTGGAACGAGCAGTACGTC. Translating it yields CASSKAIKLAGGWNEQYV.

The rearrangement uses TRBV30 and TRBJ2-1, with TRBD2 matching over 11 bases. V shed 1 base and J 0 bases; nucleotides not matched to a gene: 8. CDR1 and CDR2 (germline): GTSNPN, SVGIG (reference sequence). This CDR3 is 18 amino acids long. CDR3 in amino acids: CAWSGLAGSTSSYNEQFF. DNA of the CDR3: TGTGCCTGGAGTGGACTAGCGGGATCGACGAGCTCCTACAATGAGCAGTTCTTC.

This clone appeared once. The chain is built from TRBV3-1 (or the pseudogene TRBV3-2) and TRBJ2-6; 7 bases line up with TRBD1. V shed 3 bases and J 0 bases; nucleotides not matched to a gene: 5. There are 17 residues in the CDR3. Germline-derived CDR1 and CDR2 are LGHDT and YNNKEL (reference sequence). Written as DNA, the CDR3 is TGTGCCAGCAGCCATGAGGGGGCCCACTCTGGGGCCAACGTCCTGACTTTC. It translates to CASSHEGAHSGANVLTF.

V is TRBV27 and J is TRBJ2-5, with D possibly TRBD1 on 5 matching bases. Germline CDR1 MNHEY, CDR2 SMNVEV (reference sequence). V lost 10 bases, J lost 2 bases, and 14 bases lay in between. The CDR3 is made up of 13 amino acids. CDR3 sequence: CATPVRQQETQYF. The CDR3 bases are TGTGCCACCCCCGTCAGACAGCAAGAGACCCAGTACTTC.

V and J are TRBV14 and TRBJ2-1; D perhaps matches TRBD2 (5 bases). This CDR3 is built from 16 residues. Trimming removed 4 bases from V and 10 bases from J, with 23 bases in between. The germline V gene has CDR1 SGHDN and CDR2 FVKESK. The CDR3 DNA reads TGTGCCAGCAGCCCCCCAGGAGACTTCTTTCGCGGGGAGCAGTTCTTC. It specifies CASSPPGDFFRGEQFF.

The rearrangement joins TRBV30 to TRBJ1-1; D possibly corresponds to TRBD1 (6 bases). The CDR3 length is 15 residues. V lost 0 bases and J lost 1, with 12 bases in between. Germline CDR1 and CDR2: GTSNPN and SVGIG (reference sequence). The CDR3 protein is CAWSVFTTGNTEAFF. The CDR3 region has the DNA TGTGCCTGGAGTGTATTTACGACAGGGAACACTGAAGCTTTCTTT.

This clone appeared once. The chain recombines TRBV4-1 with TRBJ1-2; D possibly corresponds to TRBD1 (5 bases). CDR3 length: 16 residues. CDR1 and CDR2 (germline): MGHRA, YSYEKL. The V gene lost 2 bases and the J gene lost 0 bases, with 13 bases spanning the gap. In DNA, the CDR3 is TGCGCCAGCAGCCAAAAGCGGGGCTCCGCTAACTATGGCTACACCTTC. It translates to CASSQKRGSANYGYTF.